The 23 T cell receptor beta chains below were found in one sample sequenced in a study of stem cell transplantation in POMP-related autoinflammatory disease. What these receptors recognize is not known. Method: immunoSEQ multiplex PCR; TCRdb's copy keeps in-frame clones and lacks some. Of around 11,000 clones in the sample, around 86% are singletons; the top ten hold approximately 50%. Findings and limits, study-wide: In PRAID patients, the number of distinct TRB V-J gene pairings was restricted. A trend toward lower repertoire diversity and greater clonality appeared in every analyzed T-cell subset of PRAID patients.

The specimen comprised CD8+ T cells from PBMCs, sampled before stem cell transplantation. The origin of the receptors is a human donor with POMP-related autoinflammation and immune dysregulation (PRAID).

The chain has TRBV7-9 and TRBJ2-5; TRBD1 matches 8 bases. This CDR3 spans 14 amino acids. V lost 4 bases, J lost 5 bases, and 6 bases stayed unmatched. Germline loops: CDR1 SEHNR, CDR2 FQNEAQ (reference sequence). The CDR3, as DNA: TGTGCCAGCAGCTCCCAGGGGGCGCGGGAGACCCAGTACTTC. It codes for CASSSQGARETQYF. The full variable domain, its missing parts supplied by reference TRBV7-9 and TRBJ2-5, is DTGVSQNPRHKITKRGQNVTFRCDPISEHNRLYWYRQTLGQGPEFLTYFQNEAQLEKSRLLSDRFSAERPKGSFSTLEIQRTEQGDSAMYLCASSSQGARETQYFGPGTRLLVL.

The chain is built from TRBV11-2 and TRBJ2-1; TRBD1 matches 8 bases. Germline CDR1 and CDR2: SGHAT and FQNNGV. J lost 9 bases, V lost 0 bases, and 4 bases had no gene match. This CDR3 comprises 14 residues. The CDR3 spells CASSLDRQGFEQFF. The DNA of the CDR3 is TGTGCCAGCAGCTTAGATCGACAGGGGTTTGAGCAGTTCTTC.

The V gene is TRBV6-6, the J gene TRBJ2-1; 7 bases align to TRBD2. CDR3 length: 16 residues. Germline loops: CDR1 MNHNY, CDR2 SVGAGI (reference sequence). V trimming: 1 base; J trimming: 3 bases; junction bases outside the gene matches: 6. CDR3 residues: CASSYYRGSFYNEQFF. The DNA for the CDR3 is TGTGCCAGCAGTTACTATCGCGGGAGTTTCTACAATGAGCAGTTCTTC.

This clone came up a few times. The rearrangement links TRBV14 to TRBJ1-4; unclear D gene. This CDR3 has 18 residues. V was pared by 0 bases and J by 3 bases, with 17 bases between. The germline V gene has CDR1 SGHDN and CDR2 FVKESK. CDR3 sequence (DNA): TGTGCCAGCAGCCAAGACTCCCTGAGTCGATATCCTAATGAAAAACTGTTTTTT. This gives the protein CASSQDSLSRYPNEKLFF.

The chain is built from TRBV11-2 and TRBJ1-1; a weak D match, TRBD1 (5 bases). The CDR3 runs to 16 residues. Germline V CDR1 and CDR2: SGHAT, FQNNGV. V was pared by 1 base and J by 3 bases, with 15 bases between. The CDR3 coding sequence is TGTGCCAGCAGCTTAGCTACTCGGGCGGGGCACACTGAAGCTTTCTTT. It is translated as CASSLATRAGHTEAFF.

The CDR3 nucleotides are TGTGCCTGGAGTGTAGGCAGGTCTGAAGCTTTCTTT. Amino acids: CAWSVGRSEAFF. This chain joins TRBV30 and TRBJ1-1; D is undetermined. This CDR3 is 12 amino acids long. The V gene lost 0 bases and the J gene lost 6 bases, with 8 bases spanning the gap. In germline, CDR1 is GTSNPN, CDR2 SVGIG (reference sequence).

The genes are TRBV5-1 and TRBJ1-1, with unresolved D. The CDR3 loop spans 12 amino acids. From germline, CDR1 is SGHRS and CDR2 YFSETQ. V lost 7 bases and J 1 base, leaving 8 bases between the germline ends. The CDR3 loop reads CASSIGNTEAFF. Here the CDR3 DNA reads TGCGCCAGCTCCATTGGGAACACTGAAGCTTTCTTT.

V usage is TRBV7-9 and J usage is TRBJ2-5, with a possible D match to TRBD1 (6 bases). Germline CDR1 reads SEHNR; CDR2 reads FQNEAQ (reference sequence). Trimming stripped 3 bases from V and 1 base from J, with 9 bases between. The CDR3 extends over 14 amino acids. CDR3 sequence reads: CASSFGTLQETQYF. The CDR3 DNA reads TGTGCCAGCAGCTTTGGGACACTCCAAGAGACCCAGTACTTC. Complete variable domain (other parts from reference TRBV7-9 and TRBJ2-5): DTGVSQNPRHKITKRGQNVTFRCDPISEHNRLYWYRQTLGQGPEFLTYFQNEAQLEKSRLLSDRFSAERPKGSFSTLEIQRTEQGDSAMYLCASSFGTLQETQYFGPGTRLLVL.

The genes are TRBV28 and TRBJ1-5, with TRBD1 identical over 11 bases. The germline gives CDR1 MDHEN, CDR2 SYDVKM. The junction had 3 bases not matched to a gene; V was cut back by 4 bases and J by 1 base. The CDR3 runs 16 residues. In DNA, the CDR3 is TGTGCCAGCAGTTGGGGACAGGGGGGAAGCAATCAGCCCCAGCATTTT. Encoded protein: CASSWGQGGSNQPQHF. Based on the CDR3 plus reference TRBV28 and TRBJ1-5, the full variable domain is DVKVTQSSRYLVKRTGEKVFLECVQDMDHENMFWYRQDPGLGLRLIYFSYDVKMKEKGDIPEGYSVSREKKERFSLILESASTNQTSMYLCASSWGQGGSNQPQHFGDGTRLSIL.

The chain links TRBV7-9 to TRBJ2-1; D not certain. Germline V lookup: CDR1 SEHNR, CDR2 FQNEAQ (reference sequence). V was cut by 1 base and J by 7 bases, with 8 bases left in between. The CDR3 covers 13 residues. The CDR3 DNA is TGTGCCAGCAGCTTAGTATGGGGAAATGAGCAGTTCTTC. Its translation is CASSLVWGNEQFF.

This clone was observed a single time. The chain recombines TRBV28 with TRBJ2-7, with D unresolved. CDR3 length equals 13 residues. Germline CDR1 reads MDHEN; CDR2 reads SYDVKM. V was shortened by 1 base and J by 4 bases, with 8 bases between the two germline ends. The CDR3 nucleotides read TGTGCCAGCAGTTTATCGGCCATATACGAGCAGTACTTC. It codes for CASSLSAIYEQYF.

The chain uses TRBV27 and TRBJ2-1; TRBD1 matches 7 bases. V lost 8 bases, J lost 9 bases, and 13 bases stayed unmatched. This CDR3 comprises 14 residues. CDR1 and CDR2 from the germline V gene are MNHEY and SMNVEV (reference sequence). The CDR3 protein is CASQMTGILSEQFF. The CDR3 bases are TGTGCCAGCCAGATGACAGGGATATTAAGTGAGCAGTTCTTC.

J is TRBJ2-7 and V is TRBV5-8; D not resolved. This CDR3 comprises 17 residues. V lost 1 base and J 3 bases, leaving 20 bases between the germline ends. Germline V CDR1 and CDR2: SGHTS, YDEGEE. The CDR3 DNA is TGTGCCAGCAGCTTGATCGCCGGATCCCCCCTAATCTACGAGCAGTACTTC. Its protein product is CASSLIAGSPLIYEQYF.

The chain is built from TRBV7-9 and TRBJ2-5; TRBD2 agrees at 7 bases. The germline V gene has CDR1 SEHNR and CDR2 FQNEAQ (reference sequence). The CDR3 spans 15 residues. J gave up 0 bases and V 5 bases, and 6 bases lay outside the gene matches. DNA of the CDR3: TGTGCCAGCAGCCAAGCTAGCGGAGACCAAGAGACCCAGTACTTC. As protein: CASSQASGDQETQYF. The whole variable domain, remainder taken from reference TRBV7-9 and TRBJ2-5, is DTGVSQNPRHKITKRGQNVTFRCDPISEHNRLYWYRQTLGQGPEFLTYFQNEAQLEKSRLLSDRFSAERPKGSFSTLEIQRTEQGDSAMYLCASSQASGDQETQYFGPGTRLLVL.

The V and J genes are TRBV27 and TRBJ1-1, with no clear D. The germline CDR1 and CDR2 sequences are MNHEY and SMNVEV (reference sequence). The CDR3 is 14 residues long. Trimming took off 6 bases at V and 0 bases at J, with 11 bases between the two ends. The CDR3: CASRTQVLNTEAFF. DNA of the CDR3: TGTGCCAGCAGAACTCAGGTGCTGAACACTGAAGCTTTCTTT.

The chain joins TRBV5-1 to TRBJ2-7; D is unclear. Trimming shortened V by 0 bases and J by 2 bases, and 9 bases separated the two germline ends. The CDR3 extends over 14 amino acids. CDR1 is SGHRS and CDR2 is YFSETQ in the germline V gene. CDR3 in DNA: TGCGCCAGCAGCTTGGTCCCCAGAACCTACGAGCAGTACTTC. Its protein product is CASSLVPRTYEQYF. Drawing the rest from reference TRBV5-1 and TRBJ2-7, the complete variable domain is KAGVTQTPRYLIKTRGQQVTLSCSPISGHRSVSWYQQTPGQGLQFLFEYFSETQRNKGNFPGRFSGRQFSNSRSEMNVSTLELGDSALYLCASSLVPRTYEQYFGPGTRLTVT.

The chain couples TRBV19 to TRBJ1-2; 10 bases map to TRBD1. The CDR3 is 16 amino acids. V dropped 3 bases and J dropped 4; count of bases not matched to a gene: 8. Germline CDR1 is LNHDA and CDR2 is SQIVND (reference sequence). Here the CDR3 reads CASSMGQGRLGYGYTF. CDR3 coding DNA: TGTGCCAGTAGTATGGGACAGGGGAGGCTGGGCTATGGCTACACCTTC.

CDR3 residues: CASSAQGTGGLIEQYF. The CDR3 DNA reads as TGCGCCAGCAGCGCGCAGGGAACAGGCGGTTTAATCGAGCAGTACTTC. The V call is TRBV4-1, the J call TRBJ2-7; a weak D match, TRBD1 (5 bases). V lost 5 bases to trimming and J lost 6 bases, with 23 bases between them. CDR1 is MGHRA and CDR2 is YSYEKL in the germline V gene. The CDR3 is 16 amino acids.

This clone occurred a few times. The V gene is TRBV5-1, the J gene TRBJ1-3; D not certain. V shed 0 bases and J shed 0 bases, with 7 bases lying between them. Germline V gene sequence: CDR1 SGHRS, CDR2 YFSETQ. CDR3 size: 15 residues. CDR3 sequence reads: CASSLDPNSGNTIYF. CDR3 sequence (DNA): TGCGCCAGCAGCTTGGATCCCAACTCTGGAAACACCATATATTTT.

The CDR3 sequence: CASSPGQLYGYTF. CDR3 DNA sequence: TGTGCCAGCAGTCCGGGACAGTTATATGGCTACACCTTC. V is TRBV6-5 and J is TRBJ1-2; the match to TRBD1 covers 7 bases. Germline-derived CDR1 and CDR2 are MNHEY and SVGAGI. V was clipped by 5 bases and J by 5 bases; unmatched bases: 5. The CDR3 runs to 13 residues.

The chain joins TRBV4-1 to TRBJ1-3; 7 nucleotides align to TRBD1. The ends lost 2 bases at V and 4 bases at J; junction bases unmatched: 2. The germline CDR1 and CDR2 sequences are MGHRA and YSYEKL. The CDR3 is made up of 14 amino acids. Here the CDR3 reads CASSQPTGGNTIYF. CDR3 DNA sequence: TGCGCCAGCAGCCAACCGACAGGGGGAAACACCATATATTTT.

CDR3 in amino acids: CASSRGLAGVSNEQFF. The CDR3 DNA sequence: TGTGCCAGTAGTAGGGGACTAGCGGGAGTAAGCAATGAGCAGTTCTTC. V gene TRBV19 combines with J gene TRBJ2-1; TRBD2 agrees at 14 bases. This CDR3 spans 16 amino acids. The germline V gene encodes CDR1 LNHDA and CDR2 SQIVND (reference sequence). Unmatched junction bases numbered 5, after V lost 4 bases and J lost 6 bases.

V usage is TRBV7-9 and J usage is TRBJ2-5, with 9 bases matching TRBD2. Looked up from germline, CDR1 is SEHNR and CDR2 is FQNEAQ (reference sequence). The CDR3 is 14 amino acids. After removal of 7 bases from V and 0 bases from J, the junction contained 3 bases not matched to a gene. CDR3 loop: CASTSGDNQETQYF. CDR3 DNA: TGTGCCAGCACTAGCGGGGATAACCAAGAGACCCAGTACTTC.